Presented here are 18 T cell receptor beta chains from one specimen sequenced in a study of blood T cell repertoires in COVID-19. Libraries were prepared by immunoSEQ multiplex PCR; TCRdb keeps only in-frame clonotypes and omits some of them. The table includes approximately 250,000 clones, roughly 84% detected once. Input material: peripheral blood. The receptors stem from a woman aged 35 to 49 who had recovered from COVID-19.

For the CDR3, the DNA is TGTGCCAGCAGCGGGGAACAGGGGGATACGCAGTATTTT. Translated: CASSGEQGDTQYF. The V gene is TRBV7-3, the J gene TRBJ2-3; 7 bases are shared with TRBD1. Germline CDR1 reads SGHTA; CDR2 reads FQGTGA. This CDR3 has 13 residues. J was trimmed by 6 bases and V by 5 bases; bases with no gene match: 5.

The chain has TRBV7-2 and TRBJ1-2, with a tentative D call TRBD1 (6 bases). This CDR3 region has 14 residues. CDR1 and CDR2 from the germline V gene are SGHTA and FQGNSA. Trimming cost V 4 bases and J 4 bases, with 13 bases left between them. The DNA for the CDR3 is TGTGCCAGCAGCTCCCCGGTAGGGGGCTATGGCTACACCTTC. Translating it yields CASSSPVGGYGYTF. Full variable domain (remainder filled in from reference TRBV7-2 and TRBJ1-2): GAGVSQSPSNKVTEKGKDVELRCDPISGHTALYWYRQSLGQGLEFLIYFQGNSAPDKSGLPSDRFSAERTGGSVSTLTIQRTQQEDSAVYLCASSSPVGGYGYTFGSGTRLTVV.

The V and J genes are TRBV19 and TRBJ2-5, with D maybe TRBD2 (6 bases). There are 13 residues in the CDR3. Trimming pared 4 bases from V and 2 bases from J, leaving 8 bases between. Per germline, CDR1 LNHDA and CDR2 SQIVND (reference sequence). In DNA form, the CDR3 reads TGTGCCAGTAGTAACCGGGAGCAAGAGACCCAGTACTTC. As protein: CASSNREQETQYF. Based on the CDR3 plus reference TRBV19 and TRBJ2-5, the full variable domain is DGGITQSPKYLFRKEGQNVTLSCEQNLNHDAMYWYRQDPGQGLRLIYYSQIVNDFQKGDIAEGYSVSREKKESFPLTVTSAQKNPTAFYLCASSNREQETQYFGPGTRLLVL.

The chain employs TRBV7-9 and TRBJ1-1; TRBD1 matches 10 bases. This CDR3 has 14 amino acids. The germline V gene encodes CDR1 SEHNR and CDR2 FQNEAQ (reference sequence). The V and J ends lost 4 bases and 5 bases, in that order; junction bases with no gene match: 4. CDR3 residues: CASSYTGQGTEAFF. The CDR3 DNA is TGTGCCAGCAGCTACACGGGACAGGGGACTGAAGCTTTCTTT.

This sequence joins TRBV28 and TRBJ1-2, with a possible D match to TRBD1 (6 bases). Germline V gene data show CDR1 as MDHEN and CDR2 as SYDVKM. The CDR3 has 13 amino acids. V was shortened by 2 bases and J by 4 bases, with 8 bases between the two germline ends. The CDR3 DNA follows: TGTGCCAGCAGTTTAGAGGGGGTCTATGGCTACACCTTC. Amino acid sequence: CASSLEGVYGYTF.

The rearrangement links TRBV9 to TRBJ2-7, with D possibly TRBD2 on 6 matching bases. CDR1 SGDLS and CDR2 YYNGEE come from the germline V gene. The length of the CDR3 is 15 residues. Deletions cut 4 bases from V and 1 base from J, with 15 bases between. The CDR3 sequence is CASSPTFGGSYEQYF. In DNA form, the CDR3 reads TGTGCCAGCAGCCCGACTTTTGGAGGGTCCTACGAGCAGTACTTC.

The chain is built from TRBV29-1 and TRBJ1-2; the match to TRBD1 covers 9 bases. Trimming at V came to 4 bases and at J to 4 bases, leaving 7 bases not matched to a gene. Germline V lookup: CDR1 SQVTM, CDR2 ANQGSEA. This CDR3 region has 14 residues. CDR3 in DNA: TGCAGCGTTGGGCGGGACAGGGACGGCTATGGCTACACCTTC. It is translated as CSVGRDRDGYGYTF.

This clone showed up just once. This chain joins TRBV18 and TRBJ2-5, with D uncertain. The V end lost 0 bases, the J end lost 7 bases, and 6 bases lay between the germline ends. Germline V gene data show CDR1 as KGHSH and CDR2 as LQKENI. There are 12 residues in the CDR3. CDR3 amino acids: CASSPPQMTQYF. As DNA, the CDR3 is TGTGCCAGCTCACCACCCCAAATGACCCAGTACTTC.

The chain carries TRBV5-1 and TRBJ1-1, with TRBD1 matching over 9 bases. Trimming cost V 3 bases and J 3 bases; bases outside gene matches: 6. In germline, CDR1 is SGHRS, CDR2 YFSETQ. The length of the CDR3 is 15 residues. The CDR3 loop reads CASSSQGAQDTEAFF. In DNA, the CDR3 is TGCGCCAGCAGCTCACAGGGGGCGCAGGACACTGAAGCTTTCTTT.

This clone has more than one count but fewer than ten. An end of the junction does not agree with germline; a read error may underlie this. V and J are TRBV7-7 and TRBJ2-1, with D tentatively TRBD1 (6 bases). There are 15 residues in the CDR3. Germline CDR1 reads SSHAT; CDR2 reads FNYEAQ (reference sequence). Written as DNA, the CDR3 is TGTGCTAGCAGCCAAGACAGGACTTCCTACAATGAGCAGTTCTTC. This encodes CASSQDRTSYNEQFF.

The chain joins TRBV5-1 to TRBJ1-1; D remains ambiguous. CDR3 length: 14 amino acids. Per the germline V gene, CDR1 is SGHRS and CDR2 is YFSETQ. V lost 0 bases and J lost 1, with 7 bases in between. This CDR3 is CASSLASRNTEAFF. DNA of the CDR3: TGCGCCAGCAGCTTGGCGTCCAGGAACACTGAAGCTTTCTTT.

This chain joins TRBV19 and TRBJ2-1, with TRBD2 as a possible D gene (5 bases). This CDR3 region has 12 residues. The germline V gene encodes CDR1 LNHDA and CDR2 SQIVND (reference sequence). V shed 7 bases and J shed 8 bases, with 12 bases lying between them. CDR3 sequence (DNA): TGTGCCAGTAAGCGACGGGGAGATGAGCAGTTCTTC. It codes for CASKRRGDEQFF. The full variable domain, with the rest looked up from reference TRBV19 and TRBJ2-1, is DGGITQSPKYLFRKEGQNVTLSCEQNLNHDAMYWYRQDPGQGLRLIYYSQIVNDFQKGDIAEGYSVSREKKESFPLTVTSAQKNPTAFYLCASKRRGDEQFFGPGTRLTVL.

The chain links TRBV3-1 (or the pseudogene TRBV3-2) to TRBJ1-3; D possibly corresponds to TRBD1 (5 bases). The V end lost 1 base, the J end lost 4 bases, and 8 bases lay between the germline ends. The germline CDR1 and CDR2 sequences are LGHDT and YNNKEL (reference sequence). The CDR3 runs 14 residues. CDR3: CASSQGGDGNTIYF. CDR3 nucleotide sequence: TGTGCCAGCAGCCAAGGGGGGGACGGAAACACCATATATTTT.

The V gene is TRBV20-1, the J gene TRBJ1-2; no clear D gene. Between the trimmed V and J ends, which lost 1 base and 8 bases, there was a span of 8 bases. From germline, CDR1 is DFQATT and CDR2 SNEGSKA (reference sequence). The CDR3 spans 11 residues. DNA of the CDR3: TGCAGTGCTAGAGTCACGGGGGGCTACACCTTC. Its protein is CSARVTGGYTF.

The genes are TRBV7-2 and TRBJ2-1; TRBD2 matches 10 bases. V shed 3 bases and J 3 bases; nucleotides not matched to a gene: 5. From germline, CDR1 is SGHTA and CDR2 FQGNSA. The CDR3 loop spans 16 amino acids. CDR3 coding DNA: TGTGCCAGCAGCTTTTCCGGGACTAGCGTCTACAATGAGCAGTTCTTC. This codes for CASSFSGTSVYNEQFF.

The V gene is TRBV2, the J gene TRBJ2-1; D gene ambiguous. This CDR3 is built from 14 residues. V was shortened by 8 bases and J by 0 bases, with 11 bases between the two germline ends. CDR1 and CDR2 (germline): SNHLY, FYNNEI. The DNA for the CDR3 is TGTGCCAGCCACAGTCAGAGCTCCTACAATGAGCAGTTCTTC. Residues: CASHSQSSYNEQFF. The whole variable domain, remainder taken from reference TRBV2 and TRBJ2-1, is EPEVTQTPSHQVTQMGQEVILRCVPISNHLYFYWYRQILGQKVEFLVSFYNNEISEKSEIFDDQFSVERPDGSNFTLKIRSTKLEDSAMYFCASHSQSSYNEQFFGPGTRLTVL.

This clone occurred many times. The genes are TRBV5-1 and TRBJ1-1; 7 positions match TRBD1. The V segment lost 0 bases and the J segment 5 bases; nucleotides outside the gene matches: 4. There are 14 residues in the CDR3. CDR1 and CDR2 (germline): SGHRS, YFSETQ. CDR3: CASSLVGTVTEAFF. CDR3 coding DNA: TGCGCCAGCAGCTTGGTAGGGACAGTAACTGAAGCTTTCTTT.

The DNA of the CDR3 is TGTGCCAGCTCACAACAGGGGGCGAACACTGAAGCTTTCTTT. It specifies CASSQQGANTEAFF. The chain couples TRBV18 to TRBJ1-1, with 9 bases lining up with TRBD1. The junction had 1 base not matched to a gene; V was cut back by 4 bases and J by 1 base. The CDR3 sequence is 14 residues long. The germline V gene encodes CDR1 KGHSH and CDR2 LQKENI.